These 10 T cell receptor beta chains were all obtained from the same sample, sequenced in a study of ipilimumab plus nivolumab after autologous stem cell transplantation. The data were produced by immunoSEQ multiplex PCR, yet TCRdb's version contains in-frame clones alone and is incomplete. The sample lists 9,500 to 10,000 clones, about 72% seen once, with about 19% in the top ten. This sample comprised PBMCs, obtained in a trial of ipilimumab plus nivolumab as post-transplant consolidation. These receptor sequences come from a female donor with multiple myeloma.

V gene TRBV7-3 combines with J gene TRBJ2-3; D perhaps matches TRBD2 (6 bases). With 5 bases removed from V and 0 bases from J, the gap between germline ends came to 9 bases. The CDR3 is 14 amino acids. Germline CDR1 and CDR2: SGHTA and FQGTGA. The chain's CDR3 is CASSPGTSTDTQYF. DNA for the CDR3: TGTGCCAGCAGCCCCGGGACTAGCACAGATACGCAGTATTTT.

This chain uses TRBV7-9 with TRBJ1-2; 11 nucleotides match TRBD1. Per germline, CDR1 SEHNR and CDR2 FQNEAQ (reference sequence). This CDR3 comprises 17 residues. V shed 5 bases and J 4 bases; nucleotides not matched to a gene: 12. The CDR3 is CASSPLSGTGGFYGYTF. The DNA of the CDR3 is TGTGCCAGCAGCCCCTTATCCGGGACAGGGGGGTTCTATGGCTACACCTTC.

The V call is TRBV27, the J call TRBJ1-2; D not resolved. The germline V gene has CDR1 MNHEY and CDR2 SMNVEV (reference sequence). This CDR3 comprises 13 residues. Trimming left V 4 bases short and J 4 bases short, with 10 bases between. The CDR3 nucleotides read TGTGCCAGCAGTTATACACACCTCTATGGCTACACCTTC. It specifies CASSYTHLYGYTF.

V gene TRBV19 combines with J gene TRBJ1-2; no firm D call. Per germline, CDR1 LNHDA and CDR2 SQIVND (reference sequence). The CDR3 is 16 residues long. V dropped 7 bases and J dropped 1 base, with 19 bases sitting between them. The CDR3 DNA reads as TGTGCCAGTATCCGCACGCCGGGAAACAATAACTATGGCTACACCTTC. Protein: CASIRTPGNNNYGYTF.

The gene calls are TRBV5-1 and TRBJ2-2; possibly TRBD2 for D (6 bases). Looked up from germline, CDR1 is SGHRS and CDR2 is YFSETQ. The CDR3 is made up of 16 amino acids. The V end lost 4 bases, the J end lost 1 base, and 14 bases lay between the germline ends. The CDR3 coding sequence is TGCGCCAGCAGCCCGGGGGTAACAGGGAACACCGGGGAGCTGTTTTTT. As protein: CASSPGVTGNTGELFF.

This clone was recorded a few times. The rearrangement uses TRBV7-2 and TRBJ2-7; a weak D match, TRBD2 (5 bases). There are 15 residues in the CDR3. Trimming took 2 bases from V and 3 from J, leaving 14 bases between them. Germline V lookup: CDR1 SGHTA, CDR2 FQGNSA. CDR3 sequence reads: CASSLILAGNYEQYF. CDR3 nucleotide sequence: TGTGCCAGCAGCTTAATCCTCGCGGGCAACTACGAGCAGTACTTC.

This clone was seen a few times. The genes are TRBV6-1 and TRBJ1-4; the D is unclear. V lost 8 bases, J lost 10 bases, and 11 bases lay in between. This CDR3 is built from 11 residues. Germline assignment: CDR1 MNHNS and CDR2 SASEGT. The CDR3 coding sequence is TGTGCCAGCCAGTCCGGCGGAAAACTGTTTTTT. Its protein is CASQSGGKLFF.

The CDR3 reads CAWSPGQYEQYF. The CDR3 DNA follows: TGTGCCTGGAGTCCCGGACAGTACGAGCAGTACTTC. The chain couples TRBV30 to TRBJ2-7, with D maybe TRBD1 (6 bases). The CDR3 covers 12 residues. Germline CDR1 and CDR2: GTSNPN and SVGIG (reference sequence). V lost 2 bases, J lost 4 bases, and 9 bases lay in between.

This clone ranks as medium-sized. The CDR3: CASSPDAGTAYGYTF. For the CDR3, the DNA is TGTGCCAGTAGTCCCGACGCCGGGACAGCCTATGGCTACACCTTC. V gene TRBV19 combines with J gene TRBJ1-2, with 7 bases matching TRBD1. J lost 4 bases, V lost 5 bases, and 10 bases had no gene match. Germline V gene lookup returns CDR1 LNHDA and CDR2 SQIVND (reference sequence). This CDR3 region has 15 residues. Full variable domain (remainder filled in from reference TRBV19 and TRBJ1-2): DGGITQSPKYLFRKEGQNVTLSCEQNLNHDAMYWYRQDPGQGLRLIYYSQIVNDFQKGDIAEGYSVSREKKESFPLTVTSAQKNPTAFYLCASSPDAGTAYGYTFGSGTRLTVV.

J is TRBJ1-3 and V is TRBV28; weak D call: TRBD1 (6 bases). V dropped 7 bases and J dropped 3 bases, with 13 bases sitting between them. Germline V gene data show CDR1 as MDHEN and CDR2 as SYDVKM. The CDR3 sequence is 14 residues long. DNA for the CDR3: TGTGCCAGCAATACAGGGAGGTTTGGAAACACCATATATTTT. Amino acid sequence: CASNTGRFGNTIYF.